The 26 T cell receptor beta chains below come from one sample, sequenced in a study of shared clonotypes between healthy human individuals. This table comes from immunoSEQ multiplex PCR, and its TCRdb copy is limited to in-frame clones, with some not included. The sample records roughly 550,000 clones, around 95% being singletons. Naive CD8 cells comprised CD45RO-negative, CCR7-positively selected cells, excluding terminally differentiated effector memory CD45RA+ cells. Specimen: naive CD8+ T cells sorted from blood. The receptors here all came from a young woman in good health.

The rearrangement uses TRBV28 and TRBJ2-3, with D perhaps TRBD2 (6 bases). The CDR3 sequence is 16 residues long. Trimming shortened V by 7 bases and J by 4 bases, and 21 bases separated the two germline ends. From germline, CDR1 is MDHEN and CDR2 SYDVKM. The CDR3 nucleotides read TGTGCCAGCACCCTTGTTCGGGGAGGAATCGCAGATACGCAGTATTTT. This sequence encodes CASTLVRGGIADTQYF.

This clone was recorded only once. The genes are TRBV27 and TRBJ2-7; 10 bases are a match to TRBD1. Per germline, CDR1 MNHEY and CDR2 SMNVEV (reference sequence). V lost 6 bases to trimming and J lost 5 bases; unmatched junction nucleotides: 4. CDR3 size: 13 residues. The CDR3 reads CASRGTGANEQYF. CDR3 bases: TGTGCCAGCAGGGGGACAGGGGCCAACGAGCAGTACTTC.

The CDR3 sequence: CASSPDGGTSGVSYEQYF. For the CDR3, the DNA is TGTGCCAGCAGTCCCGACGGTGGGACTAGCGGGGTATCCTACGAGCAGTACTTC. The chain uses TRBV28 and TRBJ2-7, with TRBD2 matching 13 bases. CDR1 is MDHEN and CDR2 is SYDVKM in the germline V gene. The CDR3 covers 18 residues. Unmatched junction bases numbered 11, after V lost 5 bases and J lost 1 base.

The rearrangement uses TRBV13 and TRBJ2-7; 10 bases fit TRBD2. Germline CDR1 PRHDT, CDR2 FYEKMQ (reference sequence). The CDR3 loop spans 14 amino acids. J was trimmed by 2 bases and V by 6 bases; bases with no gene match: 4. The CDR3 protein is CASSPSGRAYEQYF. Here the CDR3 DNA reads TGTGCCAGCAGTCCAAGCGGGAGGGCCTACGAGCAGTACTTC. The full variable domain, with the rest looked up from reference TRBV13 and TRBJ2-7, is AAGVIQSPRHLIKEKRETATLKCYPIPRHDTVYWYQQGPGQDPQFLISFYEKMQSDKGSIPDRFSAQQFSDYHSELNMSSLELGDSALYFCASSPSGRAYEQYFGPGTRLTVT.

V and J are TRBV5-1 and TRBJ2-3; no reliable D call. This CDR3 has 13 residues. Trimming took 4 bases from V and 1 from J, leaving 7 bases between them. CDR1 and CDR2 from the germline V gene are SGHRS and YFSETQ. The CDR3 reads CASSQTGTDTQYF. The CDR3, as DNA: TGCGCCAGCAGCCAAACAGGCACAGATACGCAGTATTTT.

The CDR3 protein is CASSSRDPQETQYF. The DNA for the CDR3 is TGTGCCAGCAGCTCCCGGGATCCTCAAGAGACCCAGTACTTC. The rearrangement links TRBV5-8 to TRBJ2-5; weak D call: TRBD2 (5 bases). V lost 3 bases to trimming and J lost 2 bases, with 11 bases between them. CDR1 and CDR2 from the germline V gene are SGHTS and YDEGEE. The CDR3 is made up of 14 amino acids.

V usage is TRBV15 and J usage is TRBJ2-7, with 11 nucleotides matching TRBD1. The ends lost 5 bases at V and 5 bases at J; junction bases unmatched: 8. This CDR3 has 15 amino acids. The germline V gene has CDR1 LNHNV and CDR2 YYDKDF (reference sequence). Here the CDR3 reads CATSPLGTGGDEQYF. The DNA of the CDR3 is TGTGCCACCAGCCCTCTGGGGACAGGGGGTGACGAGCAGTACTTC.

This chain connects TRBV19 to TRBJ2-7; weak D call: TRBD2 (5 bases). CDR3 length: 14 residues. Trimming left V 3 bases short and J 0 bases short, with 9 bases between. From germline, CDR1 is LNHDA and CDR2 SQIVND (reference sequence). CDR3 amino acids: CASSMRAYSYEQYF. CDR3 sequence (DNA): TGTGCCAGTAGTATGCGGGCTTACTCCTACGAGCAGTACTTC. The full variable domain, its missing parts supplied by reference TRBV19 and TRBJ2-7, is DGGITQSPKYLFRKEGQNVTLSCEQNLNHDAMYWYRQDPGQGLRLIYYSQIVNDFQKGDIAEGYSVSREKKESFPLTVTSAQKNPTAFYLCASSMRAYSYEQYFGPGTRLTVT.

The chain carries TRBV29-1 and TRBJ1-2, with D tentatively TRBD1 (5 bases). With 3 bases removed from V and 2 bases from J, the gap between germline ends came to 10 bases. From germline, CDR1 is SQVTM and CDR2 ANQGSEA. This CDR3 has 13 amino acids. The CDR3: CSVEPDRNYGYTF. The CDR3 DNA reads as TGCAGCGTTGAGCCAGACAGAAACTATGGCTACACCTTC. The variable domain in full, with the rest retrieved from reference TRBV29-1 and TRBJ1-2, is SAVISQKPSRDICQRGTSLTIQCQVDSQVTMMFWYRQQPGQSLTLIATANQGSEATYESGFVIDKFPISRPNLTFSTLTVSNMSPEDSSIYLCSVEPDRNYGYTFGSGTRLTVV.

The rearrangement joins TRBV29-1 to TRBJ2-7; TRBD2 aligns across 9 bases. The CDR3 spans 15 residues. CDR1 is SQVTM, CDR2 ANQGSEA, per germline. The trim removed 3 bases at V and 3 bases at J, leaving 9 bases unmatched. CDR3 sequence: CSVDASSGRIYEQYF. CDR3 coding DNA: TGCAGCGTTGACGCTTCCAGCGGGAGGATCTACGAGCAGTACTTC.

In the case of this clone: Within the sample, other DNA sequences also encode this same CDR3. The chain is built from TRBV27 and TRBJ2-1; 12 nucleotides agree with TRBD2. The CDR3 has 15 residues. Trimming removed 2 bases from V and 6 bases from J; junction bases left unmatched: 2. Germline-derived CDR1 and CDR2 are MNHEY and SMNVEV (reference sequence). The CDR3 nucleotides are TGTGCCAGCAGTTTAGGACTAGCGGGGAGCAATGAGCAGTTCTTC. Its protein is CASSLGLAGSNEQFF.

The chain joins TRBV28 to TRBJ2-3; D remains unclear. Germline values: CDR1 MDHEN, CDR2 SYDVKM. The CDR3 covers 15 residues. Trimming removed 5 bases at V and 6 bases at J, with 18 bases between. This CDR3 reads CASSHSSRHSDTQYF. The CDR3 bases are TGTGCCAGCAGTCATAGCAGCCGACACAGTGATACGCAGTATTTT.

The chain is built from TRBV7-7 and TRBJ2-5; 8 positions match TRBD1. Trimming removed 0 bases from V and 1 base from J; junction bases left unmatched: 1. The CDR3 totals 15 residues. CDR1 and CDR2 (germline): SSHAT, FNYEAQ (reference sequence). The CDR3 sequence is CASSLAGQVQETQYF. Here the CDR3 DNA reads TGTGCCAGCAGCTTAGCGGGACAGGTCCAAGAGACCCAGTACTTC.

The gene calls are TRBV7-2 and TRBJ1-2, with D unresolved. This CDR3 comprises 11 residues. The V end was cut by 4 bases, the J end by 8 bases, with 8 bases between. The germline V gene has CDR1 SGHTA and CDR2 FQGNSA. The CDR3 nucleotides are TGTGCCAGCAGCTCTTTTGGGGGCTACACCTTC. Residues: CASSSFGGYTF.

This chain links TRBV6-4 with TRBJ2-1; 9 positions agree with TRBD2. V was clipped by 2 bases and J by 9 bases; unmatched bases: 8. Germline loops: CDR1 MRHNA, CDR2 SNTAGT. CDR3 size: 15 residues. CDR3 protein: CASSDRPSGMVEQFF. DNA for the CDR3: TGTGCCAGCAGTGACCGGCCTAGCGGGATGGTTGAGCAGTTCTTC.

The chain employs TRBV28 and TRBJ1-5; weak D call: TRBD1 (5 bases). The CDR3 is 14 residues long. Germline CDR1 MDHEN, CDR2 SYDVKM. V lost 3 bases, J lost 1 base, and 7 bases lay in between. The DNA for the CDR3 is TGTGCCAGCAGTTTGCGACAGAGCAATCAGCCCCAGCATTTT. Translation gives CASSLRQSNQPQHF.

The chain recombines TRBV7-9 with TRBJ2-5; D gene ambiguous. V dropped 2 bases and J dropped 2 bases, with 6 bases sitting between them. Germline CDR1 reads SEHNR; CDR2 reads FQNEAQ (reference sequence). CDR3 length: 13 amino acids. CDR3 sequence (DNA): TGTGCCAGCAGCTTACAGGAACAAGAGACCCAGTACTTC. Translation gives CASSLQEQETQYF.

V is TRBV4-1 and J is TRBJ2-5, with D uncertain. The J call may be wrong; the DNA end is better matched by TRBJ2-7. Germline CDR1 MGHRA, CDR2 YSYEKL. The CDR3 sequence is 13 residues long. In nucleotides, the CDR3 is TGCGCCAGCAGCCCCAGGATGGGTGGCGAGCAGTACTTC. Its protein product is CASSPRMGGEQYF.

The chain is built from TRBV15 and TRBJ2-1; 11 nucleotides agree with TRBD2. Looked up from germline, CDR1 is LNHNV and CDR2 is YYDKDF (reference sequence). CDR3 length equals 15 residues. J was trimmed by 7 bases and V by 5 bases; bases with no gene match: 7. This chain's CDR3 is CATSSLAGVGNEQFF. In DNA form, the CDR3 reads TGTGCCACCAGCTCACTAGCGGGAGTAGGGAATGAGCAGTTCTTC.

CDR3 sequence: CASSIISSETQYF. DNA of the CDR3: TGTGCCAGTAGTATTATTAGCTCAGAGACCCAGTACTTC. The chain recombines TRBV19 with TRBJ2-5; D is unresolved. Deletions cut 3 bases from V and 4 bases from J, with 9 bases between. The germline CDR1 and CDR2 sequences are LNHDA and SQIVND (reference sequence). The CDR3 contains 13 residues.

The chain carries TRBV5-6 and TRBJ1-2; maybe TRBD1 (5 bases). The germline CDR1 and CDR2 sequences are SGHDT and YYEEEE. CDR3 size: 14 residues. The germline V and J ends were trimmed by 3 bases and 0 bases, with 9 bases remaining between them. This CDR3 is CASSWDASNYGYTF. Here the CDR3 DNA reads TGTGCCAGCAGCTGGGACGCCTCTAACTATGGCTACACCTTC. Drawing the rest from reference TRBV5-6 and TRBJ1-2, the complete variable domain is DAGVTQSPTHLIKTRGQQVTLRCSPKSGHDTVSWYQQALGQGPQFIFQYYEEEERQRGNFPDRFSGHQFPNYSSELNVNALLLGDSALYLCASSWDASNYGYTFGSGTRLTVV.

The chain couples TRBV2 to TRBJ2-1; possible D gene TRBD2, 6 bases. The ends were cut back, 7 bases at V and 2 bases at J, with 12 bases in the middle. The length of the CDR3 is 14 residues. Germline values: CDR1 SNHLY, CDR2 FYNNEI. CDR3 nucleotide sequence: TGTGCCAGCAATGAGGGAGGAACCTACAATGAGCAGTTCTTC. As protein: CASNEGGTYNEQFF.

This clone is a singleton in its sample. The chain joins TRBV5-1 to TRBJ2-3; perhaps TRBD2 as D (6 bases). With 2 bases removed from V and 0 bases from J, the gap between germline ends came to 13 bases. The CDR3 totals 16 residues. Per the germline V gene, CDR1 is SGHRS and CDR2 is YFSETQ. Here the CDR3 DNA reads TGCGCCAGCAGCTTCCAAGGGACTCCCAGCACAGATACGCAGTATTTT. Translation: CASSFQGTPSTDTQYF.

This clone was seen a single time. The rearrangement links TRBV27 to TRBJ1-4; no clear D gene. The CDR3 length is 16 residues. Germline V gene lookup returns CDR1 MNHEY and CDR2 SMNVEV (reference sequence). Between the trimmed V and J ends, which lost 2 bases and 0 bases, there was a span of 10 bases. For the CDR3, the DNA is TGTGCCAGCAGTTTAGCAGACTCCTCAACTAATGAAAAACTGTTTTTT. Its protein is CASSLADSSTNEKLFF.

This clone has only one observation. The rearrangement joins TRBV2 to TRBJ2-7; either TRBD1 or TRBD2 may fit D (5 bases each). The germline V gene encodes CDR1 SNHLY and CDR2 FYNNEI. The CDR3 has 16 amino acids. V lost 2 bases, J lost 0 bases, and 14 bases lay in between. The CDR3 nucleotides are TGTGCCAGCAGTGAAAAGGGACCTGCTTTCTCCTACGAGCAGTACTTC. It translates to CASSEKGPAFSYEQYF.

The chain is built from TRBV10-1 and TRBJ1-3; D is unclear. The V end lost 11 bases, the J end lost 0 bases, and 20 bases lay between the germline ends. Germline V gene data show CDR1 as WNHNN and CDR2 as SYGVQD (reference sequence). CDR3 size: 16 residues. Here the CDR3 DNA reads TGCGCCGGAGAGTTGTATGAGGCCCTCTCTGGAAACACCATATATTTT. This gives the protein CAGELYEALSGNTIYF.